The 27 T cell receptor beta chains given below trace back to one sample, sequenced in a study of blood T cell repertoires in COVID-19. This table comes from immunoSEQ multiplex PCR, and its TCRdb copy is limited to in-frame clones, with some not included. The sample includes 150,000 to 200,000 clones, approximately 73% of them seen just once. Material for sequencing was PBMCs or T cells enriched from blood (not recorded which). Receptor source: a woman in her forties or fifties with acute COVID-19.

The V call is TRBV28, the J call TRBJ1-1; 9 bases match TRBD1. Germline loops: CDR1 MDHEN, CDR2 SYDVKM. This CDR3 is 15 amino acids long. Unmatched junction bases numbered 11, after V lost 7 bases and J lost 5 bases. The CDR3 protein is CASTKTGGGRTEAFF. The DNA of the CDR3 is TGTGCCAGCACCAAGACAGGGGGGGGTCGAACTGAAGCTTTCTTT.

J is TRBJ1-1 and V is TRBV5-1; the match to TRBD1 covers 7 bases. The ends lost 2 bases at V and 4 bases at J; junction bases unmatched: 5. There are 14 residues in the CDR3. Germline loops: CDR1 SGHRS, CDR2 YFSETQ. Written as DNA, the CDR3 is TGCGCCAGCAGCTTAATAGGGGGCGGCACTGAAGCTTTCTTT. Translated, it gives CASSLIGGGTEAFF.

CDR3 in amino acids: CASSEGDRAGARSPLHF. The DNA for the CDR3 is TGTGCCAGCAGTGAAGGGGATCGGGCAGGGGCAAGGTCACCCCTCCACTTT. The chain links TRBV6-1 to TRBJ1-6, with D possibly matching TRBD1 (6 bases). Germline-derived CDR1 and CDR2 are MNHNS and SASEGT. This CDR3 spans 17 amino acids. V dropped 1 base and J dropped 10 bases, with 20 bases sitting between them.

The chain uses TRBV6-1 and TRBJ2-1, with D unresolved. Trimming removed 0 bases from V and 15 bases from J, with 27 bases in between. This CDR3 is built from 17 residues. Germline loops: CDR1 MNHNS, CDR2 SASEGT. The CDR3 is CASSEAPSFGIAIHSFF. CDR3 in DNA: TGTGCCAGCAGTGAAGCGCCCTCCTTCGGAATAGCCATTCACTCGTTCTTC.

A remark on this clone: The junction differs from germline at one of its ends, possibly a read error. The rearrangement joins TRBV29-1 to TRBJ1-5; 8 positions agree with TRBD1. The germline CDR1 and CDR2 sequences are SQVTM and ANQGSEA. This CDR3 has 13 residues. Here the CDR3 reads CSVQDRGAQPQHF. CDR3 DNA: TGCAGCGTTCAAGACAGGGGAGCCCAGCCCCAGCATTTT. The complete variable domain, with remaining parts taken from reference TRBV29-1 and TRBJ1-5, reads SAVISQKPSRDICQRGTSLTIQCQVDSQVTMMFWYRQQPGQSLTLIATANQGSEATYESGFVIDKFPISRPNLTFSTLTVSNMSPEDSSIYLCSVQDRGAQPQHFGDGTRLSIL.

J is TRBJ2-5 and V is TRBV10-3; no definite D call. Per germline, CDR1 ENHRY and CDR2 SYGVKD. V was clipped by 3 bases and J by 5 bases, with 4 bases between them. This CDR3 region has 11 residues. The CDR3 region has the DNA TGTGCCATCAGTGATCGGGAGACCCAGTACTTC. As protein: CAISDRETQYF.

The rearrangement uses TRBV6-5 and TRBJ1-1; D perhaps matches TRBD1 (5 bases). In germline, CDR1 is MNHEY, CDR2 SVGAGI. The CDR3 totals 14 residues. V was pared by 4 bases and J by 1 base, with 10 bases between. As DNA, the CDR3 is TGTGCCAGCAGTTCTGGCCAGGGGAACACTGAAGCTTTCTTT. It encodes CASSSGQGNTEAFF.

This clone was observed a single time. V and J are TRBV9 and TRBJ1-1; 8 bases match TRBD1. The CDR3 covers 15 residues. V dropped 3 bases and J dropped 3; count of bases not matched to a gene: 7. Per germline, CDR1 SGDLS and CDR2 YYNGEE. The CDR3 sequence is CASSDIRGRDTEAFF. The CDR3 DNA is TGTGCCAGCAGCGACATCAGGGGGCGCGACACTGAAGCTTTCTTT.

The DNA for the CDR3 is TGTGCCAGTAGTATAGATCCTTCCCTACTCACAGATACGCAGTATTTT. Translated: CASSIDPSLLTDTQYF. The chain uses TRBV19 and TRBJ2-3; no clear D gene. V was cut by 0 bases and J by 2 bases, with 12 bases left in between. Germline V gene sequence: CDR1 LNHDA, CDR2 SQIVND (reference sequence). The CDR3 runs to 16 residues.

The chain couples TRBV19 to TRBJ2-2, with TRBD1 matching over 10 bases. Trimming cost V 4 bases and J 6 bases; bases outside gene matches: 11. CDR1 and CDR2 (germline): LNHDA, SQIVND (reference sequence). This CDR3 has 17 amino acids. The CDR3 loop is CASSRDLDRGRSGELFF. The DNA for the CDR3 is TGTGCCAGTAGTAGAGACTTAGACAGGGGGCGGTCCGGGGAGCTGTTTTTT.

This clone was counted a few times. Other DNA sequences in this sample translate to the same CDR3. The chain recombines TRBV4-2 with TRBJ1-1; D gene unclear. Between the trimmed V and J ends, which lost 1 base and 0 bases, there was a span of 6 bases. The CDR3 is 14 amino acids. Germline loops: CDR1 LGHNA, CDR2 YNFKEQ. CDR3 sequence: CASSQGGMNTEAFF. CDR3 sequence (DNA): TGTGCCAGCAGCCAAGGAGGGATGAACACTGAAGCTTTCTTT.

The chain joins TRBV6-5 to TRBJ1-2, with D maybe TRBD1 (5 bases). V lost 5 bases and J lost 7, with 14 bases in between. Germline assignment: CDR1 MNHEY and CDR2 SVGAGI. The CDR3 has 13 amino acids. The CDR3 nucleotides are TGTGCCAGCAGTATCAGGGTAGGGTCTGGCTACACCTTC. Translated, it gives CASSIRVGSGYTF.

This chain joins TRBV5-1 and TRBJ1-1; D is unresolved. V dropped 0 bases and J dropped 8 bases, with 14 bases sitting between them. Germline CDR1 SGHRS, CDR2 YFSETQ. CDR3 size: 14 residues. CDR3 in amino acids: CASSLGRRAGEAFF. The DNA for the CDR3 is TGCGCCAGCAGCTTGGGTCGGAGGGCTGGGGAAGCTTTCTTT.

Only a few counts were recorded for this clone. This rearrangement joins TRBV19 to TRBJ1-5; the D is unclear. CDR3 length: 14 amino acids. V was trimmed by 8 bases and J by 4 bases, leaving 15 bases between them. Germline V lookup: CDR1 LNHDA, CDR2 SQIVND (reference sequence). The DNA of the CDR3 is TGTGCCAGTGTAGGACTGCCGGTGAATCAGCCCCAGCATTTT. Amino acids: CASVGLPVNQPQHF. Full variable domain (rest looked up from reference TRBV19 and TRBJ1-5): DGGITQSPKYLFRKEGQNVTLSCEQNLNHDAMYWYRQDPGQGLRLIYYSQIVNDFQKGDIAEGYSVSREKKESFPLTVTSAQKNPTAFYLCASVGLPVNQPQHFGDGTRLSIL.

V is TRBV19 and J is TRBJ1-2; tentative D call: TRBD1 (6 bases). Trimming removed 3 bases from V and 6 bases from J, with 17 bases in between. CDR3 size: 15 residues. Germline values: CDR1 LNHDA, CDR2 SQIVND (reference sequence). The CDR3 reads CASSIAGGLGNGYTF. CDR3 sequence (DNA): TGTGCCAGTAGTATCGCCGGGGGGCTAGGGAATGGCTACACCTTC.

To note about this clone: This sample also contains other DNA sequences that code for the same CDR3. The CDR3 DNA is TGTGCCAGCAGTAGGACAGGGAACACCGGGGAGCTGTTTTTT. Protein sequence: CASSRTGNTGELFF. The chain is built from TRBV6-2 or TRBV6-3 and TRBJ2-2, with 7 bases aligning to TRBD1. Germline V gene lookup returns CDR1 MNHEY and CDR2 SVGEGT. The CDR3 sequence is 14 residues long. V gave up 5 bases and J gave up 1 base; unmatched junction bases: 1.

The chain employs TRBV29-1 and TRBJ1-2, with a tentative D call TRBD1 (6 bases). The CDR3 totals 15 residues. V was pared by 2 bases and J by 1 base, with 14 bases between. Germline V lookup: CDR1 SQVTM, CDR2 ANQGSEA. The CDR3: CSVEPRDNYNYGYTF. CDR3 nucleotide sequence: TGCAGCGTTGAACCCCGGGACAACTATAACTATGGCTACACCTTC.

This clone occurred a few times. This chain uses TRBV11-2 with TRBJ2-6; D not resolved. CDR1 is SGHAT and CDR2 is FQNNGV in the germline V gene. The CDR3 totals 15 residues. V was clipped by 5 bases and J by 1 base, with 9 bases between them. CDR3 in amino acids: CASSPPGSGANVLTF. The CDR3, as DNA: TGTGCCAGCAGCCCTCCAGGTTCTGGGGCCAACGTCCTGACTTTC. Variable domain in full (rest from reference TRBV11-2 and TRBJ2-6): EAGVAQSPRYKIIEKRQSVAFWCNPISGHATLYWYQQILGQGPKLLIQFQNNGVVDDSQLPKDRFSAERLKGVDSTLKIQPAKLEDSAVYLCASSPPGSGANVLTFGAGSRLTVL.

The chain joins TRBV30 to TRBJ2-5; tentatively, D is TRBD1 (6 bases). The CDR3 is made up of 14 amino acids. The germline V gene has CDR1 GTSNPN and CDR2 SVGIG (reference sequence). V shed 4 bases and J shed 4 bases, with 16 bases lying between them. The CDR3 spells CAWKFTTGSETQYF. In DNA form, the CDR3 reads TGTGCCTGGAAATTTACAACAGGGTCAGAGACCCAGTACTTC.

In DNA, the CDR3 is TGTGCCAGCAAAACAGGGGGCAAAAACATTCAGTACTTC. This encodes CASKTGGKNIQYF. This chain connects TRBV19 to TRBJ2-4; 8 bases are shared with TRBD1. This CDR3 is built from 13 residues. CDR1 LNHDA and CDR2 SQIVND come from the germline V gene (reference sequence). J lost 3 bases, V lost 9 bases, and 4 bases had no gene match.

This sequence joins TRBV2 and TRBJ2-2; possible D gene TRBD1, 5 bases. CDR1 and CDR2 from the germline V gene are SNHLY and FYNNEI. This CDR3 has 14 residues. The V gene lost 7 bases and the J gene lost 3 bases, with 12 bases spanning the gap. The CDR3 here is CASTRGGYTGELFF. In DNA form, the CDR3 reads TGTGCCAGCACTAGGGGTGGATACACCGGGGAGCTGTTTTTT.

This sequence joins TRBV19 and TRBJ1-6; D gene uncertain. Trimming took 3 bases from V and 9 from J, leaving 15 bases between them. The germline CDR1 and CDR2 sequences are LNHDA and SQIVND (reference sequence). This CDR3 has 15 residues. CDR3 protein: CASSIRPEAVSPLHF. CDR3 in DNA: TGTGCCAGTAGTATTCGCCCCGAGGCAGTTTCACCCCTCCACTTT.

The V gene is TRBV30, the J gene TRBJ1-6, with 9 bases aligning to TRBD1. The CDR3 has 13 residues. Germline V gives CDR1 GTSNPN, CDR2 SVGIG (reference sequence). V lost 4 bases, J lost 10 bases, and 5 bases stayed unmatched. The CDR3 DNA sequence: TGTGCCTGGACGGGACAGGGAAGATCACCCCTCCACTTT. Amino acids: CAWTGQGRSPLHF.

The rearrangement uses TRBV28 and TRBJ1-6; 9 bases fit TRBD1. Germline lookup yields CDR1 MDHEN and CDR2 SYDVKM. There are 13 residues in the CDR3. The V and J ends lost 9 bases and 10 bases, in that order; junction bases with no gene match: 7. The CDR3 loop reads CASLGDRVSPLHF. For the CDR3, the DNA is TGTGCCAGTCTAGGGGACAGGGTATCACCCCTCCACTTT.

This clone was recorded a few times. The CDR3 sequence: CASSLAAGLRYGYTF. The CDR3 region has the DNA TGCGCCAGCAGCTTGGCCGCGGGTTTGCGCTATGGCTACACCTTC. The chain links TRBV5-1 to TRBJ1-2; no clear D gene. This CDR3 spans 15 amino acids. Germline V gene lookup returns CDR1 SGHRS and CDR2 YFSETQ. Trimming took 0 bases from V and 4 from J, leaving 13 bases between them.

V usage is TRBV19 and J usage is TRBJ2-2; D call uncertain. V lost 4 bases, J lost 2 bases, and 5 bases lay in between. The CDR3 spans 13 residues. Germline assignment: CDR1 LNHDA and CDR2 SQIVND (reference sequence). The CDR3, as DNA: TGTGCCAGTAGTACCTCTAACACCGGGGAGCTGTTTTTT. This encodes CASSTSNTGELFF.

V usage is TRBV13 and J usage is TRBJ1-5; tentative D call: TRBD1 (6 bases). Germline assignment: CDR1 PRHDT and CDR2 FYEKMQ (reference sequence). The V gene lost 4 bases and the J gene lost 5 bases, with 15 bases spanning the gap. CDR3 length equals 15 residues. The DNA of the CDR3 is TGTGCCAGCAGCTCCCAGGGGCGGTACGATCAGCCCCAGCATTTT. Its protein is CASSSQGRYDQPQHF. The full variable domain, rest sourced from reference TRBV13 and TRBJ1-5, is AAGVIQSPRHLIKEKRETATLKCYPIPRHDTVYWYQQGPGQDPQFLISFYEKMQSDKGSIPDRFSAQQFSDYHSELNMSSLELGDSALYFCASSSQGRYDQPQHFGDGTRLSIL.